This TCR beta chain came from a study of blood T cell repertoires in COVID-19. The overall study: The study drew acute and convalescent COVID-19 samples from the United States, Italy and Spain. The cDNA or gDNA used as material had been derived from T cells, B-cell-depleted T cells, or PBMCs.

Germline values: CDR1 LNHNV, CDR2 YYDKDF (reference sequence). This CDR3 has 14 amino acids. The V end was cut by 5 bases, the J end by 4 bases, with 12 bases between. In the authors' workflow: Amplifying reference gene primers gave estimates of nucleated cell counts. Sequencing used immunoSEQ multiplex PCR; TCRdb keeps in-frame clones, though not all of them. V and J calls plus clone size are reproduced from that table; the DNA served to infer D and trimming. Of around 86,000 clones listed, about nine tenths were seen once; the top ten hold 4.5% to 6%. The source of this sequence is a woman of 80 years or more with acute or convalescent COVID-19. The chain uses TRBV15 and TRBJ2-1, with D maybe TRBD2 (6 bases). Sequenced: peripheral blood. The CDR3 nucleotides read TGTGCCACCAGCGGGGGGACGGATTACAATGAGCAGTTCTTC. Translation: CATSGGTDYNEQFF.